This paragraph reports one T cell receptor beta chain. This sample was taken from a study of blood T cell repertoires in COVID-19. This CDR3 has 15 residues. In germline, CDR1 is MNHEY, CDR2 SMNVEV (reference sequence). Deletions cut 6 bases from V and 1 base from J, with 16 bases between. This table comes from immunoSEQ multiplex PCR, and its TCRdb copy is limited to in-frame clones, with some not included. This sample yields about 300,000 clones, of which around 90% are seen a single time; roughly 6.3% belongs to the top ten. The sequence came from a woman in her fifties or sixties with COVID-19, enrolled during active disease. This chain connects TRBV27 to TRBJ2-7; a possible D gene is TRBD1 (6 bases). The sample taken for sequencing was peripheral blood. CDR3: CASSLQGPASYEQYF. CDR3 sequence (DNA): TGTGCCAGCAGCCTACAGGGTCCGGCTTCCTACGAGCAGTACTTC.